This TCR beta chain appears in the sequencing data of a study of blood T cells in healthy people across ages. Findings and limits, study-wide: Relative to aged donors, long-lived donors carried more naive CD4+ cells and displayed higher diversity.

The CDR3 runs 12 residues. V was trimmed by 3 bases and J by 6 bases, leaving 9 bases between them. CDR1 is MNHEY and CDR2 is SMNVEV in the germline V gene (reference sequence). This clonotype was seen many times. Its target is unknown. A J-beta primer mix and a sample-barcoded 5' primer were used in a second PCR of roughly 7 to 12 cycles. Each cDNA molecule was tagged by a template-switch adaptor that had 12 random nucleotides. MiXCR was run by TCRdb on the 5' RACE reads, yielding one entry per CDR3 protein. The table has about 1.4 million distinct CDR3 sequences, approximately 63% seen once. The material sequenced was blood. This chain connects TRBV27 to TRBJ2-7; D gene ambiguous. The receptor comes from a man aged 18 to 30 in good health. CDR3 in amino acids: CASSLPLGEQYF. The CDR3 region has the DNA TGTGCCAGCAGTTTGCCCCTTGGCGAGCAGTACTTC.